The present entry profiles one T cell receptor beta chain with its context. Its antigen is as yet unknown. This entry is derived from a study of T cell repertoires in cytomegalovirus infection. Study-wide context: Selection of CMV epitopes for the study included recently identified HLA-C-restricted and well-studied HLA-B-restricted ones. CMV infection together with matching HLA type was indicated by public TCR beta signatures. Study conclusions and caveats: Cumulated frequencies of public TCR beta families served to identify carriers of CMV plus the relevant HLA.

The V segment lost 1 base and the J segment 8 bases; nucleotides outside the gene matches: 2. Looked up from germline, CDR1 is LGHNA and CDR2 is YSLEER. The CDR3 loop spans 15 amino acids. Via MiXCR, TCRdb re-called the reads, giving one row per CDR3 protein. The repertoire consists of about 770,000 distinct CDR3 sequences, with 25% to 30% occurring once and the leading ten covering roughly 13%. This chain links TRBV4-3 with TRBJ1-6; 10 nucleotides align to TRBD1. Sequencing was performed on cultured CD8+ T cells from PBMCs, taken from culture after CMV antigen stimulation. The TCR originated in a human donor in good health (CMV status not recorded). Some clones in this sample may be carry-over from other donors' samples. CDR3 sequence: CASSQGQGAYSPLHF. For the CDR3, the DNA is TGCGCCAGCAGCCAAGGACAGGGGGCTTATTCACCCCTCCACTTT.